Shown below are 19 T cell receptor beta chains from a single sample sequenced in a study of T cell responses to AZD1222 COVID-19 vaccine. The repertoire was sequenced with immunoSEQ multiplex PCR; TCRdb's copy has only in-frame clones and lacks some. This sample carries roughly 100,000 clones, about nine tenths of them seen once, and the ten largest clones take about 4.8%. The sequencing used peripheral blood, collected on day 0 of AZD1222 vaccination. The receptors shown here come from an adult in good health.

Regarding this clone: An end of the junction differs from the germline gene, which may be a read error. The chain has TRBV20-1 and TRBJ2-3, with 7 bases aligning to TRBD1. The CDR3 length is 11 residues. Germline CDR1 DFQATT, CDR2 SNEGSKA (reference sequence). CDR3 amino acids: CSARVGDSWTF. The CDR3 region has the DNA TGCAGTGCTAGAGTGGGGGACAGTTGGACCTTT.

This sequence joins TRBV28 and TRBJ2-4; 7 bases agree with TRBD1. Trimming removed 2 bases from V and 1 base from J; junction bases left unmatched: 11. Per germline, CDR1 MDHEN and CDR2 SYDVKM. The CDR3 has 18 residues. This CDR3 is CASSLMDLRGPAKNIQYF. CDR3 coding DNA: TGTGCCAGCAGTTTAATGGATCTAAGGGGGCCGGCCAAAAACATTCAGTACTTC.

This chain links TRBV19 with TRBJ1-1; 8 bases agree with TRBD1. This CDR3 spans 14 amino acids. Germline V lookup: CDR1 LNHDA, CDR2 SQIVND (reference sequence). V dropped 8 bases and J dropped 4; count of bases not matched to a gene: 9. DNA of the CDR3: TGTGCCAGTCACCACGACAGGGGCGGCACTGAAGCTTTCTTT. Protein: CASHHDRGGTEAFF.

The chain has TRBV19 and TRBJ2-5; D gene ambiguous. V lost 3 bases, J lost 4 bases, and 12 bases lay in between. The CDR3 is 14 amino acids. Germline V gene data show CDR1 as LNHDA and CDR2 as SQIVND (reference sequence). In DNA form, the CDR3 reads TGTGCCAGTAGTATTCAGGTCATCGGAGAGACCCAGTACTTC. It specifies CASSIQVIGETQYF.

The chain couples TRBV19 to TRBJ2-3, with no clear D. This CDR3 region has 16 residues. Trimming removed 5 bases from V and 2 bases from J, with 17 bases in between. Germline V gene lookup returns CDR1 LNHDA and CDR2 SQIVND (reference sequence). CDR3 amino acids: CASSARAYTATDTQYF. The CDR3 nucleotides read TGTGCCAGTAGTGCCCGGGCCTATACGGCCACAGATACGCAGTATTTT. Supplemented by reference TRBV19 and TRBJ2-3, the full variable domain reads DGGITQSPKYLFRKEGQNVTLSCEQNLNHDAMYWYRQDPGQGLRLIYYSQIVNDFQKGDIAEGYSVSREKKESFPLTVTSAQKNPTAFYLCASSARAYTATDTQYFGPGTRLTVL.

This clone was detected once. This sequence joins TRBV5-4 and TRBJ1-3; TRBD1 is a possible D gene (6 bases). Trimming removed 1 base at V and 6 bases at J, with 11 bases between. Per germline, CDR1 SGHNT and CDR2 YYREEE (reference sequence). There are 14 residues in the CDR3. The CDR3 DNA is TGTGCCAGCAGCTTGTCGAACAGGGAAAACACCATATATTTT. It translates to CASSLSNRENTIYF.

V gene TRBV29-1 combines with J gene TRBJ2-7; TRBD2 aligns across 7 bases. Germline V lookup: CDR1 SQVTM, CDR2 ANQGSEA. This CDR3 spans 17 amino acids. V shed 0 bases and J 2 bases; nucleotides not matched to a gene: 13. In DNA form, the CDR3 reads TGCAGCGTTGAAGAGGGGGGGGAGGTCGAGAGGGCCTACGAGCAGTACTTC. The encoded protein is CSVEEGGEVERAYEQYF.

The V call is TRBV4-1, the J call TRBJ2-3; D tentatively fits TRBD1 or TRBD2 (5 bases each). Germline-derived CDR1 and CDR2 are MGHRA and YSYEKL. The CDR3 covers 17 residues. Trimming shortened V by 2 bases and J by 3 bases, and 18 bases separated the two germline ends. The CDR3 reads CASSQTGPSGGTDTQYF. CDR3 nucleotide sequence: TGCGCCAGCAGCCAAACAGGACCTTCTGGGGGTACAGATACGCAGTATTTT.

The rearrangement uses TRBV7-6 and TRBJ1-1; D is unresolved. This CDR3 region has 12 residues. Germline CDR1 is SGHVS and CDR2 is FNYEAQ. The V end was cut by 4 bases, the J end by 4 bases, with 7 bases between. CDR3: CASSSFGTEAFF. CDR3 DNA: TGTGCCAGCAGCTCGTTCGGCACTGAAGCTTTCTTT.

The chain has TRBV7-2 and TRBJ1-2, with D unclear. The CDR3 has 12 amino acids. Germline CDR1 reads SGHTA; CDR2 reads FQGNSA. V lost 1 base and J 3 bases, leaving 3 bases between the germline ends. The CDR3 coding sequence is TGTGCCAGCAGCTTAGTGGACTATGGCTACACCTTC. Translated: CASSLVDYGYTF.

The V gene is TRBV7-9, the J gene TRBJ2-7; D is possibly TRBD1 (5 bases). CDR1 SEHNR and CDR2 FQNEAQ come from the germline V gene (reference sequence). This CDR3 has 12 amino acids. Trimming took off 6 bases at V and 6 bases at J, with 12 bases between the two ends. CDR3: CASSLGVVEQYF. The DNA of the CDR3 is TGTGCCAGCAGTCTAGGGGTGGTCGAGCAGTACTTC.

The chain couples TRBV15 to TRBJ1-6, with D perhaps matching TRBD1 (5 bases). Germline V gene data show CDR1 as LNHNV and CDR2 as YYDKDF (reference sequence). The V gene lost 0 bases and the J gene lost 10 bases, with 16 bases spanning the gap. This CDR3 has 16 amino acids. The chain's CDR3 is CATSRDVGVVRSPLHF. DNA of the CDR3: TGTGCCACCAGCAGAGATGTGGGGGTGGTAAGGTCACCCCTCCACTTT.

The chain recombines TRBV13 with TRBJ2-7; TRBD2 matches at 14 bases. Germline trimming cut 5 bases from V and 5 bases from J; bases unmatched to any gene: 8. Germline lookup yields CDR1 PRHDT and CDR2 FYEKMQ (reference sequence). This CDR3 is built from 16 residues. Here the CDR3 DNA reads TGTGCCAGCAGCGGGACTAGCGGGGGACAAGGGGACGAGCAGTACTTC. This gives the protein CASSGTSGGQGDEQYF.

The chain joins TRBV7-8 to TRBJ1-2, with 7 bases matching TRBD1. The CDR3 sequence is 17 residues long. Trimming removed 4 bases from V and 0 bases from J; junction bases left unmatched: 11. In germline, CDR1 is SGHVS, CDR2 FQNEAQ. As DNA, the CDR3 is TGTGCCAGCAGCTCGACCCCCGGGACAGAAACTAACTATGGCTACACCTTC. As protein: CASSSTPGTETNYGYTF.

The gene calls are TRBV6-6 and TRBJ1-1, with 8 bases that match TRBD1. Germline V gene sequence: CDR1 MNHNY, CDR2 SVGAGI (reference sequence). CDR3 size: 16 residues. Unmatched junction bases numbered 9, after V lost 2 bases and J lost 4 bases. CDR3 coding DNA: TGTGCCAGCAGTTACCCCCAGGGGGCGCGGGGCACTGAAGCTTTCTTT. Protein product: CASSYPQGARGTEAFF.

The chain has TRBV5-1 and TRBJ1-5; D is unclear. V was shortened by 1 base and J by 5 bases, with 7 bases between the two germline ends. The CDR3 extends over 13 amino acids. Germline CDR1 reads SGHRS; CDR2 reads YFSETQ. CDR3 nucleotide sequence: TGCGCCAGCAGCTTGACTCAGGATCAGCCCCAGCATTTT. Protein product: CASSLTQDQPQHF.

This chain uses TRBV5-6 with TRBJ1-1; D might be TRBD1 (5 bases). The CDR3 totals 14 residues. The V end was cut by 0 bases, the J end by 4 bases, with 10 bases between. CDR1 and CDR2 from the germline V gene are SGHDT and YYEEEE. CDR3: CASSLEGPGTEAFF. In nucleotides, the CDR3 is TGTGCCAGCAGCTTGGAGGGGCCGGGCACTGAAGCTTTCTTT. Variable domain in full (rest from reference TRBV5-6 and TRBJ1-1): DAGVTQSPTHLIKTRGQQVTLRCSPKSGHDTVSWYQQALGQGPQFIFQYYEEEERQRGNFPDRFSGHQFPNYSSELNVNALLLGDSALYLCASSLEGPGTEAFFGQGTRLTVV.

The rearrangement uses TRBV5-1 and TRBJ2-4, with 10 bases matching TRBD1. V lost 3 bases to trimming and J lost 3 bases; unmatched junction nucleotides: 9. The CDR3 is 17 residues long. Germline V gene data show CDR1 as SGHRS and CDR2 as YFSETQ. In DNA, the CDR3 is TGCGCCAGCAGCTCTGCGCGGGACAGGGGAGGCAAAAACATTCAGTACTTC. It translates to CASSSARDRGGKNIQYF.

V usage is TRBV7-9 and J usage is TRBJ2-1, with 7 bases that match TRBD2. The germline V gene has CDR1 SEHNR and CDR2 FQNEAQ (reference sequence). V shed 5 bases, J shed 7 bases, and the junction held 5 bases outside the gene matches. The CDR3 has 13 amino acids. CDR3 region: CASSLGLSNEQFF. The CDR3 bases are TGTGCCAGCAGCCTGGGACTATCGAATGAGCAGTTCTTC.